This passage covers 32 T cell receptor beta chains from one sample sequenced in a study of CD8 T cells in ankylosing spondylitis. TCRdb independently ran MiXCR on the 5' RACE reads; one entry per CDR3 protein. Here the sample spans about 130,000 distinct CDR3 sequences, 7% being singletons. The sequencing input was blood, either unsorted or a sorted T cell fraction (not recorded which). The receptor source for this set is a male donor with ankylosing spondylitis or in good health (not recorded which).

This clonotype was recorded at least ten times. The chain has TRBV20-1 and TRBJ2-1; D remains ambiguous. Trimming cost V 5 bases and J 3 bases, with 11 bases left between them. The CDR3 has 13 amino acids. The V gene's germline CDR1 is DFQATT and CDR2 SNEGSKA (reference sequence). In DNA, the CDR3 is TGCAGTGCTCGCCACCTCCTCTACAATGAGCAGTTCTTC. Its translation: CSARHLLYNEQFF.

This clonotype was counted many times. The chain employs TRBV5-1 and TRBJ1-3, with TRBD1 matching over 9 bases. The CDR3 loop spans 14 amino acids. The V gene end was trimmed by 4 bases and the J gene end by 7 bases; junction bases not matched to a gene: 6. Per germline, CDR1 SGHRS and CDR2 YFSETQ. The CDR3, as DNA: TGCGCCAGCAGCCCCGGGACAGGGTCGAACACCATATATTTT. Protein: CASSPGTGSNTIYF.

This clonotype was seen just once. A much larger clone sits a single nucleotide away, making a read error possible. V usage is TRBV18 and J usage is TRBJ2-2; 9 positions match TRBD1. The length of the CDR3 is 16 residues. The V gene's germline CDR1 is KGHSH and CDR2 LQKENI. The CDR3 DNA is TGTGCCAACTCACCACCGGGACAGGGGAACACCGGGGAGCTGTTTTTT. Encoded protein: CANSPPGQGNTGELFF.

This chain connects TRBV14 to TRBJ2-7, with TRBD2 as a possible D gene (7 bases). Germline values: CDR1 SGHDN, CDR2 FVKESK. The V end lost 4 bases, the J end lost 7 bases, and 23 bases lay between the germline ends. The CDR3 spans 16 residues. CDR3 nucleotide sequence: TGTGCCAGCAGCCCGACGGGAGGAGACAGGTCTCGGGAGCAGTACTTC. It is translated as CASSPTGGDRSREQYF. Supplemented by reference TRBV14 and TRBJ2-7, the full variable domain reads EAGVTQFPSHSVIEKGQTVTLRCDPISGHDNLYWYRRVMGKEIKFLLHFVKESKQDESGMPNNRFLAERTGGTYSTLKVQPAELEDSGVYFCASSPTGGDRSREQYFGPGTRLTVT.

The table lists this clonotype with many counts. The V call is TRBV5-1, the J call TRBJ2-3, with D maybe TRBD1 (6 bases). CDR1 is SGHRS and CDR2 is YFSETQ in the germline V gene. The CDR3 has 15 residues. Trimming stripped 4 bases from V and 2 bases from J, with 14 bases between. As DNA, the CDR3 is TGCGCCAGCAGCGTAGAGGGACAAACCACAGATACGCAGTATTTT. It encodes CASSVEGQTTDTQYF.

This clonotype was counted ten times or more. This chain uses TRBV20-1 with TRBJ2-1; D is ambiguous. Trimming removed 5 bases at V and 9 bases at J, with 11 bases between. Germline V gene lookup returns CDR1 DFQATT and CDR2 SNEGSKA (reference sequence). CDR3 length: 11 residues. CDR3 protein: CSAEVGSEQFF. CDR3 nucleotide sequence: TGCAGTGCTGAAGTCGGGTCTGAGCAGTTCTTC.

At least ten counts were recorded for this clonotype. The chain is built from TRBV5-5 and TRBJ2-1; 7 bases are a match to TRBD1. The J segment lost 5 bases and the V segment lost 7 bases, leaving 21 bases of the junction unmatched. In germline, CDR1 is SGHKS, CDR2 YYEKEE (reference sequence). This CDR3 has 18 amino acids. The CDR3 nucleotides read TGTGCCAGCGGAAGGGTTCGTAATAGACAGGGTAGAGACAATGAGCAGTTCTTC. This encodes CASGRVRNRQGRDNEQFF.

This clonotype was observed at least ten times. V usage is TRBV20-1 and J usage is TRBJ1-2, with 8 bases lining up with TRBD1. The junction had 7 bases not matched to a gene; V was cut back by 6 bases and J by 1 base. This CDR3 has 14 residues. The V gene's germline CDR1 is DFQATT and CDR2 SNEGSKA (reference sequence). CDR3 region: CSAMGTGDNYGYTF. The CDR3, as DNA: TGCAGTGCCATGGGGACAGGTGATAACTATGGCTACACCTTC.

This clonotype was seen ten or more times. The J gene is TRBJ2-5, the V gene TRBV10-3; D is perhaps TRBD1 or TRBD2 (6 bases each). Germline CDR1 reads ENHRY; CDR2 reads SYGVKD. The CDR3 covers 15 residues. Trimming took off 7 bases at V and 0 bases at J, with 15 bases between the two ends. The CDR3 sequence: CAIKGGQGNQETQYF. For the CDR3, the DNA is TGTGCCATCAAGGGGGGCCAGGGGAACCAAGAGACCCAGTACTTC.

This clonotype was detected ten times or more. The V gene is TRBV7-9, the J gene TRBJ2-6; D gene ambiguous. The CDR3 sequence is 15 residues long. Germline CDR1 reads SEHNR; CDR2 reads FQNEAQ (reference sequence). Trimming took off 6 bases at V and 1 base at J, with 10 bases between the two ends. The CDR3 protein is CASRERESGANVLTF. The CDR3 coding sequence is TGTGCCAGCAGAGAAAGGGAATCTGGGGCCAACGTCCTGACTTTC. The entire variable domain, with the rest obtained from reference TRBV7-9 and TRBJ2-6, is as follows: DTGVSQNPRHKITKRGQNVTFRCDPISEHNRLYWYRQTLGQGPEFLTYFQNEAQLEKSRLLSDRFSAERPKGSFSTLEIQRTEQGDSAMYLCASRERESGANVLTFGAGSRLTVL.

This clonotype was found many times. The chain employs TRBV7-8 and TRBJ1-1; D unclear. Deletions cut 2 bases from V and 5 bases from J, with 12 bases between. CDR3 length equals 14 residues. CDR1 is SGHVS, CDR2 FQNEAQ, per germline. CDR3 bases: TGTGCCAGCAGCTTATCGGAGATATCGACTGAAGCTTTCTTT. Its translation: CASSLSEISTEAFF.

In its sample, this clonotype was seen many times. This sequence joins TRBV5-1 and TRBJ2-5, with D possibly matching TRBD1 (7 bases). Per the germline V gene, CDR1 is SGHRS and CDR2 is YFSETQ. This CDR3 has 14 amino acids. The germline V and J ends were trimmed by 1 base and 2 bases, with 9 bases remaining between them. CDR3 in DNA: TGCGCCAGCAGCTTGCAGGGGGGTCAAGAGACCCAGTACTTC. Residues: CASSLQGGQETQYF.

This clonotype was counted at least ten times. The chain links TRBV28 to TRBJ1-5, with TRBD1 as a possible D gene (6 bases). The germline V and J ends were trimmed by 10 bases and 7 bases, with 20 bases remaining between them. Germline V lookup: CDR1 MDHEN, CDR2 SYDVKM. CDR3 size: 14 residues. The CDR3 sequence: CATRPTQGHQPQHF. The CDR3 nucleotides are TGTGCCACCAGACCCACACAGGGACACCAGCCCCAGCATTTT. The full variable domain, its missing parts supplied by reference TRBV28 and TRBJ1-5, is DVKVTQSSRYLVKRTGEKVFLECVQDMDHENMFWYRQDPGLGLRLIYFSYDVKMKEKGDIPEGYSVSREKKERFSLILESASTNQTSMYLCATRPTQGHQPQHFGDGTRLSIL.

The chain has TRBV28 and TRBJ1-6; 7 nucleotides align to TRBD1. Germline V gene data show CDR1 as MDHEN and CDR2 as SYDVKM. The V segment lost 3 bases and the J segment 6 bases; nucleotides outside the gene matches: 5. The CDR3 is 15 residues long. CDR3: CASSLPGTVNSPLHF. CDR3 coding DNA: TGTGCCAGCAGTTTGCCCGGGACAGTTAATTCACCCCTCCACTTT.

This clonotype was found many times. The J gene is TRBJ1-6, the V gene TRBV20-1; TRBD1 might be the D (5 bases). The CDR3 consists of 14 residues. The V gene lost 4 bases and the J gene lost 2 bases, with 9 bases spanning the gap. Germline values: CDR1 DFQATT, CDR2 SNEGSKA (reference sequence). The DNA of the CDR3 is TGCAGTGCTACAGGGACGCCCTATAATTCACCCCTCCACTTT. Its translation: CSATGTPYNSPLHF.

This clonotype occurred many times. The gene calls are TRBV29-1 and TRBJ1-2; D call uncertain. CDR1 SQVTM and CDR2 ANQGSEA come from the germline V gene. V dropped 7 bases and J dropped 6 bases, with 21 bases sitting between them. The CDR3 is 14 residues long. The CDR3 region has the DNA TGCAGCGCTACGAACGGGCCCTCACCAAATGGCTACACCTTC. The encoded protein is CSATNGPSPNGYTF.

This clonotype occurred many times. V usage is TRBV27 and J usage is TRBJ2-1; the D call may be TRBD1 or TRBD2 (6 bases each). This CDR3 spans 19 amino acids. V lost 1 base and J lost 0, with 19 bases in between. Germline V gene lookup returns CDR1 MNHEY and CDR2 SMNVEV (reference sequence). Written as DNA, the CDR3 is TGTGCCAGCAGTTTATTTTTGTGGGGGGACACAAACTCCTACAATGAGCAGTTCTTC. It is translated as CASSLFLWGDTNSYNEQFF.

This clonotype was seen a few times. V is TRBV3-1 and J is TRBJ2-2; D may match TRBD1 or TRBD2 (6 bases each). There are 18 residues in the CDR3. The V and J ends lost 1 base and 2 bases respectively, with 17 bases between them. Germline CDR1 reads LGHDT; CDR2 reads YNNKEL (reference sequence). The chain's CDR3 is CASSQVVRRGVNTGELFF. CDR3 DNA sequence: TGTGCCAGCAGCCAAGTCGTCAGGAGGGGGGTTAACACCGGGGAGCTGTTTTTT.

There are many counts of this clonotype. The chain is built from TRBV11-2 and TRBJ2-1, with D unresolved. Per germline, CDR1 SGHAT and CDR2 FQNNGV. V lost 5 bases, J lost 0 bases, and 11 bases lay in between. The CDR3 is 15 amino acids. The DNA for the CDR3 is TGTGCCAGCAGCCCCCCAAAGAGCTCCTACAATGAGCAGTTCTTC. Amino acids: CASSPPKSSYNEQFF. Filled out from reference TRBV11-2 and TRBJ2-1, the complete variable domain reads EAGVAQSPRYKIIEKRQSVAFWCNPISGHATLYWYQQILGQGPKLLIQFQNNGVVDDSQLPKDRFSAERLKGVDSTLKIQPAKLEDSAVYLCASSPPKSSYNEQFFGPGTRLTVL.

This clonotype was counted at least ten times. The V and J genes are TRBV5-1 and TRBJ1-4, with 9 bases identical to TRBD1. The CDR3 has 16 amino acids. The trim removed 0 bases at V and 8 bases at J, leaving 8 bases unmatched. Germline V gene data show CDR1 as SGHRS and CDR2 as YFSETQ. Here the CDR3 reads CASSLGLGTGREKLFF. CDR3 sequence (DNA): TGCGCCAGCAGCTTGGGATTGGGGACAGGGAGAGAAAAACTGTTTTTT.

This clonotype was recorded many times. The J gene is TRBJ2-5, the V gene TRBV7-2; 7 bases align to TRBD2. Germline-derived CDR1 and CDR2 are SGHTA and FQGNSA. The trim removed 0 bases at V and 2 bases at J, leaving 6 bases unmatched. CDR3 length: 16 amino acids. The CDR3 here is CASSLALADYQETQYF. The CDR3 nucleotides read TGTGCCAGCAGCTTAGCTCTAGCGGACTATCAAGAGACCCAGTACTTC.

This clonotype has ten or more counts. The CDR3 DNA sequence: TGTGCCAGCAGCACGGGGTTCACCGGGGAGCTGTTTTTT. It yields the protein CASSTGFTGELFF. The chain is built from TRBV7-2 and TRBJ2-2, with D possibly TRBD2 on 5 matching bases. CDR3 size: 13 residues. CDR1 is SGHTA and CDR2 is FQGNSA in the germline V gene. V lost 5 bases and J lost 4, with 8 bases in between.

Turning to this clonotype: A read error is possible here, since a much larger clone lies one base away. The chain combines TRBV6-4 with TRBJ1-1; TRBD1 is a possible D gene (5 bases). From germline, CDR1 is MRHNA and CDR2 SNTAGT. This CDR3 region has 13 residues. The CDR3 spells CVSSADMNTEAFF. The CDR3 DNA reads TGTGTCAGCAGCGCGGACATGAACACTGAAGCTTTCTTT.

This clonotype was recorded at least ten times. The chain joins TRBV9 to TRBJ2-3; TRBD2 aligns across 10 bases. The CDR3 totals 15 residues. Germline V gene lookup returns CDR1 SGDLS and CDR2 YYNGEE. With 0 bases clipped from V and 5 bases from J, the junction kept 3 bases outside the gene matches. CDR3 residues: CASSVGLAGEDTQYF. The CDR3 DNA follows: TGTGCCAGCAGCGTAGGCCTAGCGGGGGAAGATACGCAGTATTTT.

This clonotype was found many times. V usage is TRBV7-2 and J usage is TRBJ2-5; D is undetermined. Trimming shortened V by 4 bases and J by 5 bases, and 11 bases separated the two germline ends. The CDR3 runs 13 residues. Germline CDR1 reads SGHTA; CDR2 reads FQGNSA. The DNA of the CDR3 is TGTGCCAGCAGCTACTCGATGATGGAGACCCAGTACTTC. This translates into CASSYSMMETQYF.

This clonotype was detected ten times or more. The chain carries TRBV7-9 and TRBJ2-1; TRBD2 aligns across 11 bases. The trim removed 7 bases at V and 5 bases at J, leaving 7 bases unmatched. The CDR3 is 15 amino acids. The germline gives CDR1 SEHNR, CDR2 FQNEAQ (reference sequence). As DNA, the CDR3 is TGTGCCAGCACCCCGACTAGCGGGGCTAACAATGAGCAGTTCTTC. Protein: CASTPTSGANNEQFF.

This clonotype was seen ten or more times. This chain uses TRBV20-1 with TRBJ1-1; D call uncertain. The CDR3 consists of 12 residues. CDR1 and CDR2 (germline): DFQATT, SNEGSKA (reference sequence). CDR3 sequence (DNA): TGCAGCGACGTCTCAGGGAACACTGAAGCTTTCTTT. Residues: CSDVSGNTEAFF.

At least ten counts were recorded for this clonotype. The J gene is TRBJ2-2, the V gene TRBV5-1, with unresolved D. This CDR3 contains 15 residues. Trimming cost V 2 bases and J 2 bases, with 10 bases left between them. Germline V CDR1 and CDR2: SGHRS, YFSETQ. The CDR3 loop reads CASSLIRPNTGELFF. The CDR3 DNA sequence: TGCGCCAGCAGCTTAATCAGGCCTAACACCGGGGAGCTGTTTTTT.

The sample holds many counts of this clonotype. The V call is TRBV4-3, the J call TRBJ2-1; TRBD2 agrees at 7 bases. The CDR3 spans 15 residues. V lost 3 bases, J lost 7 bases, and 9 bases stayed unmatched. The germline V gene has CDR1 LGHNA and CDR2 YSLEER. The CDR3 spells CASSHEEAGFNEQFF. CDR3 in DNA: TGCGCCAGCAGCCACGAGGAAGCGGGATTTAATGAGCAGTTCTTC.

The table lists this clonotype with many counts. This rearrangement joins TRBV5-1 to TRBJ2-3; 9 bases fit TRBD2. The CDR3 loop spans 16 amino acids. Looked up from germline, CDR1 is SGHRS and CDR2 is YFSETQ. The junction had 4 bases not matched to a gene; V was cut back by 0 bases and J by 2 bases. CDR3: CASSLDSGSLTDTQYF. In DNA, the CDR3 is TGCGCCAGCAGCTTGGATAGCGGGAGCCTCACAGATACGCAGTATTTT. The full variable domain, completed using reference TRBV5-1 and TRBJ2-3, is KAGVTQTPRYLIKTRGQQVTLSCSPISGHRSVSWYQQTPGQGLQFLFEYFSETQRNKGNFPGRFSGRQFSNSRSEMNVSTLELGDSALYLCASSLDSGSLTDTQYFGPGTRLTVL.

This clonotype was detected many times. This chain joins TRBV29-1 and TRBJ1-2; 7 bases line up with TRBD1. The germline V gene encodes CDR1 SQVTM and CDR2 ANQGSEA. This CDR3 has 10 amino acids. Here the CDR3 reads CTAGTEGYTF. CDR3 sequence (DNA): TGCACCGCAGGGACAGAAGGCTACACCTTC.

There are many counts of this clonotype. The V call is TRBV10-3, the J call TRBJ1-2; D unresolved. The CDR3 runs to 12 residues. V lost 4 bases and J lost 8, with 11 bases in between. Per the germline V gene, CDR1 is ENHRY and CDR2 is SYGVKD. CDR3 sequence reads: CAISGPSDGYTF. The CDR3 DNA follows: TGTGCCATCAGTGGTCCGTCCGACGGCTACACCTTC.